These 5 T cell receptor beta chains originate from one sample sequenced in a study of T cells in localized non-small cell lung cancer (TCRdb year 2020). The protocol used for the library was the immunoSEQ multiplex PCR assay. Here the immuneACCESS table is served through TCRdb, limited to in-frame sequences with V and J called. Missing clones are a known gap in these copies; in checked studies unresolved V genes cover under half, and the rest lacks a known reason. The sample includes fewer than 95,000 clones, with roughly 91% observed a single time. 4.1% of the sample is in the top ten clones. Sequences were derived from PBMCs, sampled before any cancer treatment. These receptors originate from a woman between 35 and 70 years old with stage II squamous cell lung carcinoma.

The rearrangement uses TRBV10-1 and TRBJ1-6; no clear D. Germline V gene lookup returns CDR1 WNHNN and CDR2 SYGVQD (reference sequence). V was shortened by 0 bases and J by 7 bases, with 4 bases between the two germline ends. The CDR3 is 13 amino acids. The CDR3 nucleotides read TGCGCCAGCAGTGAGTCTGGCAATTCACCCCTCCACTTT. Translated: CASSESGNSPLHF.

CDR3: CASSSSGQSNQPQHF. As DNA, the CDR3 is TGTGCCAGCAGCTCGTCAGGACAGAGCAATCAGCCCCAGCATTTT. The chain links TRBV7-9 to TRBJ1-5, with a tentative D call TRBD1 (6 bases). This CDR3 region has 15 residues. Germline CDR1 and CDR2: SEHNR and FQNEAQ (reference sequence). The V and J ends lost 4 bases and 1 base respectively, with 11 bases between them.

This chain uses TRBV5-1 with TRBJ2-7; 7 bases map to TRBD2. The CDR3 spans 15 residues. Germline CDR1 is SGHRS and CDR2 is YFSETQ. The J segment lost 6 bases and the V segment lost 4 bases, leaving 13 bases of the junction unmatched. The CDR3 reads CASSLTGEGISEQYF. DNA of the CDR3: TGCGCCAGCAGCCTGACGGGGGAGGGGATAAGCGAGCAGTACTTC.

V and J are TRBV10-2 and TRBJ1-6; D perhaps matches TRBD1 (6 bases). CDR3 length equals 13 residues. V lost 6 bases, J lost 9 bases, and 12 bases lay in between. The V gene's germline CDR1 is WSHSY and CDR2 SAAADI. CDR3: CASSSQGSSPLHF. Written as DNA, the CDR3 is TGCGCCAGCAGCTCACAGGGTAGTTCACCCCTCCACTTT.

The V gene is TRBV7-6, the J gene TRBJ2-1, with 9 bases identical to TRBD1. Germline V gene sequence: CDR1 SGHVS, CDR2 FNYEAQ. Trimming cost V 5 bases and J 6 bases; bases outside gene matches: 5. CDR3 size: 14 residues. CDR3 bases: TGTGCCAGCAGCGAGGGACAGGGACGCAATGAGCAGTTCTTC. Protein product: CASSEGQGRNEQFF.